These 8 T cell receptor beta chains share one sample of origin, sequenced in a study of patients and donors after allogeneic stem cell transplantation. TCRdb redid the calling of the RT-PCR reads with MiXCR, one entry per CDR3 protein. Here the sample spans around 150,000 distinct CDR3 sequences, 30% being singletons. The sample consisted of blood, either unsorted or a sorted T cell fraction (not recorded which). Source of these receptors: a human donor who was either an allogeneic HSCT recipient or a stem cell or donor lymphocyte infusion donor (not recorded which). It is not recorded whose cells these are; they may come from a transplant donor.

The V gene is TRBV6-2 or TRBV6-3, the J gene TRBJ2-3; D gene uncertain. CDR1 and CDR2 from the germline V gene are MNHEY and SVGEGT. This CDR3 has 14 amino acids. Trimming cost V 4 bases and J 4 bases, with 12 bases left between them. The CDR3 DNA reads TGTGCCAGCAGTTGGCTAGTGAAGGCAGATACGCAGTATTTT. Translating it yields CASSWLVKADTQYF.

This clonotype was seen a handful of times. The V and J genes are TRBV6-5 and TRBJ1-3; D is unclear. Germline CDR1 and CDR2: MNHEY and SVGAGI. V lost 9 bases and J 3 bases, leaving 9 bases between the germline ends. The CDR3 is made up of 12 amino acids. The CDR3 nucleotides read TGTGCCAGTTCGGACGTTGGAAACACCATATATTTT. This sequence encodes CASSDVGNTIYF.

The chain uses TRBV12-3 or TRBV12-4 and TRBJ2-2; no clear D gene. The CDR3 contains 11 residues. Trimming cost V 7 bases and J 5 bases, with 5 bases left between them. CDR3 protein: CASIMTGELFF. In nucleotides, the CDR3 is TGTGCCAGCATTATGACCGGGGAGCTGTTTTTT.

The J gene is TRBJ2-3, the V gene TRBV29-1; no firm D call. V lost 4 bases and J 2 bases, leaving 10 bases between the germline ends. The germline gives CDR1 SQVTM, CDR2 ANQGSEA. The CDR3 covers 13 residues. In DNA form, the CDR3 reads TGCAGCGTTGTGGGCAGCAACACAGATACGCAGTATTTT. Its protein is CSVVGSNTDTQYF.

This clonotype has more than one count but fewer than ten. The chain is built from TRBV5-8 and TRBJ2-3; D not resolved. The germline CDR1 and CDR2 sequences are SGHTS and YDEGEE. V lost 3 bases and J lost 0, with 8 bases in between. The CDR3 length is 14 residues. The CDR3 sequence is CASSSLESTDTQYF. Here the CDR3 DNA reads TGTGCCAGCAGCTCCCTCGAAAGCACAGATACGCAGTATTTT.

This chain joins TRBV2 and TRBJ2-1; D is ambiguous. This CDR3 has 15 amino acids. Trimming shortened V by 6 bases and J by 2 bases, and 14 bases separated the two germline ends. Germline CDR1 SNHLY, CDR2 FYNNEI. For the CDR3, the DNA is TGTGCCAGCAGCTTCGAACCCACGCCCTACAATGAGCAGTTCTTC. Translation gives CASSFEPTPYNEQFF.

V usage is TRBV6-2 or TRBV6-3 and J usage is TRBJ2-5; D might be TRBD2 (6 bases). CDR3 size: 14 residues. Trimming stripped 2 bases from V and 5 bases from J, with 12 bases between. Germline V gene lookup returns CDR1 MNHEY and CDR2 SVGEGT. The CDR3 DNA is TGTGCCAGCAGTTACCGGGAGATTGTGGAGACCCAGTACTTC. As protein: CASSYREIVETQYF.

The chain links TRBV9 to TRBJ2-7, with D tentatively TRBD2 (7 bases). The CDR3 is 13 amino acids. V was cut by 0 bases and J by 5 bases, with 9 bases left in between. Germline values: CDR1 SGDLS, CDR2 YYNGEE. The CDR3 sequence: CASSVAGGHEQYF. In DNA, the CDR3 is TGTGCCAGCAGCGTAGCGGGGGGCCACGAGCAGTACTTC.